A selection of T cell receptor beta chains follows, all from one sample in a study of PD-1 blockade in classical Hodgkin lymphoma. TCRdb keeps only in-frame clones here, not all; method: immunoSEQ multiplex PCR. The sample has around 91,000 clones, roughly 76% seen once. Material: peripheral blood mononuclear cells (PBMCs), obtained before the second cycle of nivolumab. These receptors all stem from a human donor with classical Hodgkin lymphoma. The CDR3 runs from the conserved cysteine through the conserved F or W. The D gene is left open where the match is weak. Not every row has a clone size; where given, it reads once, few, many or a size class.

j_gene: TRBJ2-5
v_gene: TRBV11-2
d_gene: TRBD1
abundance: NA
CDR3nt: TGTGCCAGCAGTTCCTCAAACAGGGGTTGGGAGACCCAGTACTTC
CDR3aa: CASSSSNRGWETQYF

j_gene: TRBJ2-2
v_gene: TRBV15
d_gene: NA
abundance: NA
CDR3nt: TGTGCCACCAGCAGAGAGGGCAGGGGGGTATCGAACACCGGGGAGCTGTTTTTT
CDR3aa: CATSREGRGVSNTGELFF

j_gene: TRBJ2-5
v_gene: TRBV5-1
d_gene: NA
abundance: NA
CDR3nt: TGCGCCAGCAGCTTGATGGGGTTGGGGGAGACCCAGTACTTC
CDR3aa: CASSLMGLGETQYF

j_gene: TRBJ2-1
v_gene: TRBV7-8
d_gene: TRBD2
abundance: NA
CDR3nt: TGTGCCAGCAGCTTACAATATCGCGGGAGGCCGATACGGGGGAATGAGCAGTTCTTC
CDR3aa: CASSLQYRGRPIRGNEQFF

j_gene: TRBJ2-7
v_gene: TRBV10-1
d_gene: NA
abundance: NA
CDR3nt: TGCGCCAGCAGGGGGGACTCCTACGAGCAGTACTTC
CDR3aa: CASRGDSYEQYF

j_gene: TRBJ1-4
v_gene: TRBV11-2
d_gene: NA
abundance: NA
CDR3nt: TGTGCCAGCAGCTTAGCCCCCTGGGTTCCAACTAATGAAAAACTGTTTTTT
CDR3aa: CASSLAPWVPTNEKLFF

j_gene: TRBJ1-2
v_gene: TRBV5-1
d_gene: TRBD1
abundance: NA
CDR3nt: TGCGCCAGCAGCAAGGGACAGGGGGATTATGGCTACACCTTC
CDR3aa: CASSKGQGDYGYTF

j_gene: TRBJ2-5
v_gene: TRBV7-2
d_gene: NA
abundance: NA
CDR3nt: TGTGCCAGCAGCTTATCTTTAGGGGAGACCCAGTACTTC
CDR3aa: CASSLSLGETQYF

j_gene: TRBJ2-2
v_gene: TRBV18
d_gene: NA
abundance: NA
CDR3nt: TGTGCCAGCTCACCACAGATCCTGGAGACCGGGGAGCTGTTTTTT
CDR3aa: CASSPQILETGELFF

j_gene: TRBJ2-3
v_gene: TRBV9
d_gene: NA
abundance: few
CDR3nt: TGTGCCAGCAGCGTAGCGGCGGGGTACACAGATACGCAGTATTTT
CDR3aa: CASSVAAGYTDTQYF

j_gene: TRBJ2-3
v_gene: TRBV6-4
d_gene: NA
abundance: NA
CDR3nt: TGTGCCACCAGCCTGGAGCGGGGCACAGATACGCAGTATTTT
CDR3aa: CATSLERGTDTQYF

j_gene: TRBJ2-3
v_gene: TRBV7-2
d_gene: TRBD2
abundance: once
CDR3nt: TGTGCCAGCAGCTCACTAGCGGGGGCTAGCACAGATACGCAGTATTTT
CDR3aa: CASSSLAGASTDTQYF

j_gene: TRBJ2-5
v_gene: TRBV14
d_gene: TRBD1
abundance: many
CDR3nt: TGTGCCAGCAGCCCCCCCTCCCGGGACAGGGTTTGGGGAGAGACCCAGTACTTC
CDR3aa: CASSPPSRDRVWGETQYF

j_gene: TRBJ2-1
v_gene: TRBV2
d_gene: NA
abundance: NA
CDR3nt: TGTGCCAGCAGTGGAGGGCTAGCTTCCTACAATGAGCAGTTCTTC
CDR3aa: CASSGGLASYNEQFF

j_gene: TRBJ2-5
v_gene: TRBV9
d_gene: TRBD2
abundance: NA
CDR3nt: TGTGCCAGCAGCTCCCGACTAGCGGGTTCCCAAGAGACCCAGTACTTC
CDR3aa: CASSSRLAGSQETQYF

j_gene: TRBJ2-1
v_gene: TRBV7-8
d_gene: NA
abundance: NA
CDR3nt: TGTGCCAGCAGCACCAGAGGAGGGGGTGAGCAGTTCTTC
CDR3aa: CASSTRGGGEQFF

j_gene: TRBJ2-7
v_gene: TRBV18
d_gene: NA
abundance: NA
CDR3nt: TGTGCCAGCTCACCACGTGGCACCTCCTACGAGCAGTACTTC
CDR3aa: CASSPRGTSYEQYF

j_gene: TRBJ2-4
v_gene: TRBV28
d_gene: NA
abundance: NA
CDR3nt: TGTGCCAGCAGTTTATTGGGGGGTTTGGGCTCCTCCGTTCAGTACTTC
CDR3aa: CASSLLGGLGSSVQYF

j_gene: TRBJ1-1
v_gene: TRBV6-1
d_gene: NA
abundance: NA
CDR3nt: TGTGCCAGCAGGGGGACCTGGGCAGAAGCTTTCTTT
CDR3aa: CASRGTWAEAFF

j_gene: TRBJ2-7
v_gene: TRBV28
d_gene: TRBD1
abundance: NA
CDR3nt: TGTGCCAGCAGTGAAGGGCCCGGGACAGCCTACGAGCAGTACTTC
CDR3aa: CASSEGPGTAYEQYF

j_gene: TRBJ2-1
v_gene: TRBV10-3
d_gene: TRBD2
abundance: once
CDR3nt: TGTGCCATCCGGGAGGAGCAGTTTGGTGAGCAGTTCTTC
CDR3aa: CAIREEQFGEQFF

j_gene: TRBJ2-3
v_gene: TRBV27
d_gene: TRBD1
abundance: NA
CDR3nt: TGTGCCAGCAGGTTCCGGGACAGACCCACAGATACGCAGTATTTT
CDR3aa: CASRFRDRPTDTQYF

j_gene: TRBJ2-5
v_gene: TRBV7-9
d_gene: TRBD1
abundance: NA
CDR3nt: TGTGCCAGCAGCCCAGGGACAGCTGTAGAGACCCAGTACTTC
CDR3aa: CASSPGTAVETQYF

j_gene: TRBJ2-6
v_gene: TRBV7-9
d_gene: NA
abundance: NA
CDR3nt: TGTGCCAGCAGCTTGGGCGAGCCGCCGGGGGCCAACGTCCTGACTTTC
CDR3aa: CASSLGEPPGANVLTF

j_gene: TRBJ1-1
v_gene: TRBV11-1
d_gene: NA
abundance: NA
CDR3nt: TGTGCCAGCAGCCTAACCCCGAGAGGGGTCACTGAAGCTTTCTTT
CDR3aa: CASSLTPRGVTEAFF

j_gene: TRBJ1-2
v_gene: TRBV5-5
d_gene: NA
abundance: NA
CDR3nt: TGTGCCAGCAGCTTGGAGGGCAGGTCGGACTATGGCTACACCTTC
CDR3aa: CASSLEGRSDYGYTF

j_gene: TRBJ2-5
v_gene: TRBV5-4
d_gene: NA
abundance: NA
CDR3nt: TGTGCCAGCAGCTTAGGGCAGAACCAAGAGACCCAGTACTTC
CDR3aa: CASSLGQNQETQYF

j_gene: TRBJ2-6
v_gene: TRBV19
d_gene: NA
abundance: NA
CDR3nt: TGTGCCAGTAAGGGCCAGGACCTCTCTGGGGCCAACGTCCTGACTTTC
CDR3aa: CASKGQDLSGANVLTF

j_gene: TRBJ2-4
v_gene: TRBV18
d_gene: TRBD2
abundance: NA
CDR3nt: TGTGCCAGCTCACCACTGGCTAGCGGTATAGCCAAAAACATTCAGTACTTC
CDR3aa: CASSPLASGIAKNIQYF

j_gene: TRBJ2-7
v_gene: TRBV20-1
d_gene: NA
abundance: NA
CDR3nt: TGCAGTGCTAGAGATCAGTACGAGCAGTACTTC
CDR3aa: CSARDQYEQYF

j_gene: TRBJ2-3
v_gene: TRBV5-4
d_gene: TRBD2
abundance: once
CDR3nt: TGTGCCAGCAGCCCATCGCCGGGACTACCCTCCGATACGCAGTATTTT
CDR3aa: CASSPSPGLPSDTQYF

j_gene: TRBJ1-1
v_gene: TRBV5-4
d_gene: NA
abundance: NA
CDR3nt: TGTGCCAGCAGCTTGGAGGTGGCCAGGTCAGACACTGAAGCTTTCTTT
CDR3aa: CASSLEVARSDTEAFF

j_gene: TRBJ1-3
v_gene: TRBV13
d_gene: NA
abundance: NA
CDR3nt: TGTGCCAGCAGCTTAGTCGGCAACTCTGGAAACACCATATATTTT
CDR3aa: CASSLVGNSGNTIYF

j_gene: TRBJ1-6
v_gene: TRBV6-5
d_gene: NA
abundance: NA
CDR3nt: TGTGCCAGCAGTTACTTCGGGAACTATAATTCACCCCTCCACTTT
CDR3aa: CASSYFGNYNSPLHF

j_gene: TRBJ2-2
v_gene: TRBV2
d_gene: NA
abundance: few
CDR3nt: TGTGCCAGCAGTGGACTAGAGAACACCGGGGAGCTGTTTTTT
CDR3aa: CASSGLENTGELFF

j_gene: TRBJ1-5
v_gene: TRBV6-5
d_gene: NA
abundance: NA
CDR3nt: TGTGCCAGCAGTTACGGTCAGGGGAGCAATCAGCCCCAGCATTTT
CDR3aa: CASSYGQGSNQPQHF

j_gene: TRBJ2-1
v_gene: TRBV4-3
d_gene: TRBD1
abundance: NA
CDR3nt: TGCGCCAGCAGCCAAGACACAGGGGGTAATGAGCAGTTCTTC
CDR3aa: CASSQDTGGNEQFF